A single sample is the source of the 8 T cell receptor beta chains below, sequenced in a study of blood T cell repertoires in COVID-19. Data came from immunoSEQ multiplex PCR; TCRdb stores just in-frame clones and leaves some out. The table has some 97,000 clones, roughly 86% seen once. The sample taken for sequencing was peripheral blood. These receptors came from a woman aged 55-69 years with acute or convalescent COVID-19.

This chain links TRBV2 with TRBJ2-5, with 9 bases identical to TRBD1. V shed 3 bases and J 4 bases; nucleotides not matched to a gene: 3. The CDR3 consists of 14 residues. Germline-derived CDR1 and CDR2 are SNHLY and FYNNEI. The CDR3 DNA reads as TGTGCCAGCAGTGAGGACAGGGGAGGAGAGACCCAGTACTTC. This translates into CASSEDRGGETQYF.

The chain recombines TRBV6-5 with TRBJ2-5; D is unclear. The germline V and J ends were trimmed by 0 bases and 4 bases, with 12 bases remaining between them. Germline V lookup: CDR1 MNHEY, CDR2 SVGAGI. The CDR3 loop spans 15 amino acids. The CDR3 sequence is CASSYSFGSGETQYF. CDR3 DNA: TGTGCCAGCAGTTACTCGTTCGGTTCGGGAGAGACCCAGTACTTC.

V is TRBV5-4 and J is TRBJ2-5; TRBD2 matches 8 bases. The CDR3 runs 14 residues. With 4 bases clipped from V and 5 bases from J, the junction kept 7 bases outside the gene matches. Per germline, CDR1 SGHNT and CDR2 YYREEE (reference sequence). CDR3 loop: CASSRGGVEETQYF. CDR3 nucleotide sequence: TGTGCCAGCAGCCGGGGGGGGGTAGAGGAGACCCAGTACTTC.

The genes are TRBV28 and TRBJ2-7, with no clear D. The ends were cut back, 3 bases at V and 5 bases at J, with 5 bases in the middle. Per germline, CDR1 MDHEN and CDR2 SYDVKM. The CDR3 contains 11 residues. CDR3 sequence reads: CASSFVDEQYF. The CDR3 DNA is TGTGCCAGCAGTTTTGTCGACGAGCAGTACTTC.

V and J are TRBV6-5 and TRBJ1-1; tentative D call: TRBD1 (5 bases). Trimming took 2 bases from V and 7 from J, leaving 5 bases between them. This CDR3 is built from 11 residues. Germline CDR1 is MNHEY and CDR2 is SVGAGI. CDR3 amino acids: CASSYRGEAFF. CDR3 DNA sequence: TGTGCCAGCAGTTACAGGGGTGAAGCTTTCTTT.

This chain uses TRBV18 with TRBJ1-3; weak D call: TRBD1 (6 bases). The CDR3 is 15 amino acids. Germline CDR1 KGHSH, CDR2 LQKENI. Trimming took off 8 bases at V and 3 bases at J, with 17 bases between the two ends. CDR3 sequence (DNA): TGTGCCAGCGCCGAGGGCAGGGGACGTGGAAACACCATATATTTT. Translated: CASAEGRGRGNTIYF.

The rearrangement links TRBV11-2 to TRBJ2-2, with 13 bases identical to TRBD2. The CDR3 spans 19 residues. V lost 6 bases and J lost 4; bases outside the gene matches: 14. Germline V gene sequence: CDR1 SGHAT, CDR2 FQNNGV. Here the CDR3 DNA reads TGTGCCAGCAGTCCCGGACTAGCGGGAGCCCCTACGGGCACCGGGGAGCTGTTTTTT. Translated, it gives CASSPGLAGAPTGTGELFF.

The chain carries TRBV6-1 and TRBJ1-2; TRBD1 agrees at 7 bases. In germline, CDR1 is MNHNS, CDR2 SASEGT. The V segment lost 3 bases and the J segment 3 bases; nucleotides outside the gene matches: 7. The CDR3 sequence is 15 residues long. The CDR3 is CASSEYRGLDYGYTF. The CDR3 DNA reads as TGTGCCAGCAGTGAGTACAGGGGCTTGGACTATGGCTACACCTTC.